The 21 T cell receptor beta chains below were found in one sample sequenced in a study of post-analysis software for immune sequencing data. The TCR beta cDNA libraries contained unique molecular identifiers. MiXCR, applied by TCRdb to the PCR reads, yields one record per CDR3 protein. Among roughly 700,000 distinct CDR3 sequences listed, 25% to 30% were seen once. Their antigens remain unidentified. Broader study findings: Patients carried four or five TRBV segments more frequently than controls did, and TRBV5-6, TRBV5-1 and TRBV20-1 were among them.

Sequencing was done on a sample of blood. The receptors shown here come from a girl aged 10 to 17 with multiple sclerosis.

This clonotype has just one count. CDR3 region: CSVQRYRDYQETQFF. The CDR3 nucleotides read TGCAGCGTTCAAAGATACCGGGACTACCAAGAGACCCAGTTCTTC. The chain employs TRBV29-1 and TRBJ2-5; TRBD2 agrees at 7 bases. The end of the DNA is better explained by TRBJ2-1, so the J call may be wrong. The length of the CDR3 is 15 residues. Looked up from germline, CDR1 is SQVTM and CDR2 is ANQGSEA.

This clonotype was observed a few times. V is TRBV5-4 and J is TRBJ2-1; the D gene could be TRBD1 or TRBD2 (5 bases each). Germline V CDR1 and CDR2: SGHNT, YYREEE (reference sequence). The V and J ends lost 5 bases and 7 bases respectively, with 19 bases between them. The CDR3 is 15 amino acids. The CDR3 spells CASSWDPGLFNEQFF. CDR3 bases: TGTGCCAGCAGTTGGGACCCAGGATTATTTAATGAGCAGTTCTTC. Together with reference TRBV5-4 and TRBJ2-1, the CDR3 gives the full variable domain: ETGVTQSPTHLIKTRGQQVTLRCSSQSGHNTVSWYQQALGQGPQFIFQYYREEENGRGNFPPRFSGLQFPNYSSELNVNALELDDSALYLCASSWDPGLFNEQFFGPGTRLTVL.

CDR3 in amino acids: CASSFDRLEAFF. CDR3 DNA: TGTGCCAGCAGTTTCGACAGGCTAGAAGCTTTCTTT. J is TRBJ1-1 and V is TRBV6-6; tentatively, D is TRBD1 (6 bases). Germline assignment: CDR1 MNHNY and CDR2 SVGAGI (reference sequence). This CDR3 spans 12 amino acids. V dropped 4 bases and J dropped 8 bases, with 11 bases sitting between them.

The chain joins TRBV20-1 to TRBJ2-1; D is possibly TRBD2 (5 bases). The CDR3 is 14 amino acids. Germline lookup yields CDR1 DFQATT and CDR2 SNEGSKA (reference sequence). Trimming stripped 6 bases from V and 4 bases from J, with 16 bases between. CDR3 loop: CSARTAVKYNEQFF. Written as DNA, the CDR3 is TGCAGTGCCCGCACAGCGGTAAAGTACAATGAGCAGTTCTTC.

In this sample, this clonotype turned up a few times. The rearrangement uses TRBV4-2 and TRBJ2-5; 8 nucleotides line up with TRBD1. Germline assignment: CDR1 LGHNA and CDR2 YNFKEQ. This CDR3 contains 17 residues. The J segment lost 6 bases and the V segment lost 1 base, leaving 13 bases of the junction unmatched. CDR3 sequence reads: CASSQGVETGVRKTQYF. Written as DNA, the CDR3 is TGTGCCAGCAGCCAAGGCGTGGAGACAGGGGTTCGTAAGACCCAGTACTTC.

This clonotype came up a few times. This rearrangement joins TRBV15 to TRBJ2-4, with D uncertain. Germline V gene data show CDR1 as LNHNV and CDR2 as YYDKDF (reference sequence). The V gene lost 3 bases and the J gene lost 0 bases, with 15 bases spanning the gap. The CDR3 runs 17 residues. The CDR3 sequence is CATSSAPFVEAKNIQYF. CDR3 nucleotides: TGTGCCACCAGCAGTGCCCCGTTTGTGGAAGCCAAAAACATTCAGTACTTC.

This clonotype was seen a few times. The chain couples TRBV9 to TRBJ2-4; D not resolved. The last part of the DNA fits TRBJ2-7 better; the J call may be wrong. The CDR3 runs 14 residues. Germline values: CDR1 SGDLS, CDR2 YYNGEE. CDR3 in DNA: TGTGCCAGCAGCTCGACCCGGGCCTACGGCGAGCAGTACTTC. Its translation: CASSSTRAYGEQYF.

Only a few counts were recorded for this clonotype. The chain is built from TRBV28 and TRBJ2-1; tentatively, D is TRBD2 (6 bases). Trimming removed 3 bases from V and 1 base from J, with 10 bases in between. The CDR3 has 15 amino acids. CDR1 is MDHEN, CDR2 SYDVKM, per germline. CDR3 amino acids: CASSFGGVSYNEQFF. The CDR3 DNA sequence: TGTGCCAGCAGTTTCGGCGGGGTTTCCTACAATGAGCAGTTCTTC.

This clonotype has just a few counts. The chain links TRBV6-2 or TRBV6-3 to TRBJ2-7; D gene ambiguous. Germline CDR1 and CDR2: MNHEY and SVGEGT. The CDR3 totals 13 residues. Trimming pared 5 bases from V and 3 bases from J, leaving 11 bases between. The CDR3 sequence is CASSNGPGYEQYF. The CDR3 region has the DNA TGTGCCAGCAGTAATGGACCCGGCTACGAGCAGTACTTC.

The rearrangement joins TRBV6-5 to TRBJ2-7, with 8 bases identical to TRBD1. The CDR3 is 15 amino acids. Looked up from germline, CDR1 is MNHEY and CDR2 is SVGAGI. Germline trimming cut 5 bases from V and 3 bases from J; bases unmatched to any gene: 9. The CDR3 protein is CASSRTGTGVYEQYF. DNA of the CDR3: TGTGCCAGCAGTCGAACCGGGACAGGAGTCTACGAGCAGTACTTC.

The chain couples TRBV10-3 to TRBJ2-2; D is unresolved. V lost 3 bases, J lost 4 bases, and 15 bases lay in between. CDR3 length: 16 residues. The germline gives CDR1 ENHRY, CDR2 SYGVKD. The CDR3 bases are TGTGCCATCAGTGATGTGTCCGTCGATAGCACCGGGGAGCTGTTTTTT. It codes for CAISDVSVDSTGELFF.

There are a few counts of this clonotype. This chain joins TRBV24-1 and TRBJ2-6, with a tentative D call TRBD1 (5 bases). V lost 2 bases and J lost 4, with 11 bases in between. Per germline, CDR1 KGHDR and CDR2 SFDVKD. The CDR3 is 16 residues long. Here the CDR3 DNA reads TGTGCCACCAGTGATTCAGGGATAGGAGGGGCCAACGTCCTGACTTTC. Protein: CATSDSGIGGANVLTF.

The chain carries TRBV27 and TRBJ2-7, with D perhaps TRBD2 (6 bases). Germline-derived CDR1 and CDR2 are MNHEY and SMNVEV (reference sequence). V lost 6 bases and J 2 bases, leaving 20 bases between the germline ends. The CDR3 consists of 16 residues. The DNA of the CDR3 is TGTGCCAGCAGCCTGACGGCGGGGCTGCCCACCTACGAGCAGTACTTC. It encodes CASSLTAGLPTYEQYF.

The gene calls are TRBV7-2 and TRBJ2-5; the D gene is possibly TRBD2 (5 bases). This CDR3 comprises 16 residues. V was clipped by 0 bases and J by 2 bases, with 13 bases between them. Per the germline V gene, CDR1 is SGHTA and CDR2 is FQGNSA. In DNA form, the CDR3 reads TGTGCCAGCAGCTTAGCGCAGGTTGGAGGACAAGAGACCCAGTACTTC. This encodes CASSLAQVGGQETQYF. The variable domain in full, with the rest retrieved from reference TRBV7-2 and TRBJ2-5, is GAGVSQSPSNKVTEKGKDVELRCDPISGHTALYWYRQSLGQGLEFLIYFQGNSAPDKSGLPSDRFSAERTGGSVSTLTIQRTQQEDSAVYLCASSLAQVGGQETQYFGPGTRLLVL.

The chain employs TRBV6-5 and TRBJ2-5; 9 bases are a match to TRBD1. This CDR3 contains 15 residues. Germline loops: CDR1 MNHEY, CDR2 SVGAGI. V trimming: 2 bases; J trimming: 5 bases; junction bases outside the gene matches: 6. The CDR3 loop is CASSYLDDRGETQYF. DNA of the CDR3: TGTGCCAGCAGTTACCTCGATGACAGGGGGGAGACCCAGTACTTC.

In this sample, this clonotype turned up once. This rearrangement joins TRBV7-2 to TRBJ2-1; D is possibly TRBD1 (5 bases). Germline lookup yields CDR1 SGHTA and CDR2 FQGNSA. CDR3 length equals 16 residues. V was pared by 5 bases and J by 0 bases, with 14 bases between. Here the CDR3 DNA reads TGTGCCAGCAGCCAACGTGGGGCCGGCTCCTACAATGAGCAGTTCTTC. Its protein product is CASSQRGAGSYNEQFF.

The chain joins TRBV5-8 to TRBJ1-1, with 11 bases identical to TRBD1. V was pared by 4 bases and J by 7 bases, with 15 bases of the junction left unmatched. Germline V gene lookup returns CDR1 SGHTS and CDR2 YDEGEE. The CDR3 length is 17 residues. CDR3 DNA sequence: TGTGCCAGCAGCCCCTCCGACTTGCGGGACAGGGGGTATGAAGCTTTCTTT. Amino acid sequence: CASSPSDLRDRGYEAFF.

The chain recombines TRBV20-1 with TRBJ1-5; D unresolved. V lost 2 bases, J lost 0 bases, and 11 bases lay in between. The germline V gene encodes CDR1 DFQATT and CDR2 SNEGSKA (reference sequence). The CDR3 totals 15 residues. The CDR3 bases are TGCAGTGCTAGAATGAGAGATTATAGCAATCAGCCCCAGCATTTT. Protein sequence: CSARMRDYSNQPQHF.

The CDR3 DNA reads as TGTGCCAGCACCGGAGAGGGGGTCCCCACAGATACGCAGTATTTT. Translated: CASTGEGVPTDTQYF. This sequence joins TRBV3-1 and TRBJ2-3, with D perhaps matching TRBD1 (6 bases). The CDR3 loop spans 15 amino acids. CDR1 and CDR2 from the germline V gene are LGHDT and YNNKEL (reference sequence). Trimming cost V 7 bases and J 2 bases, with 16 bases left between them.

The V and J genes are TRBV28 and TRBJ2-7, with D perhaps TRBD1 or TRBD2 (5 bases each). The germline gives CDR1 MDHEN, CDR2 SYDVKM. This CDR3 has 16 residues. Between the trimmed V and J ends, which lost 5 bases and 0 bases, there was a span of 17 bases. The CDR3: CASSSQRGMSSYEQYF. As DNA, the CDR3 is TGTGCCAGCAGTAGCCAACGGGGCATGAGCTCCTACGAGCAGTACTTC.

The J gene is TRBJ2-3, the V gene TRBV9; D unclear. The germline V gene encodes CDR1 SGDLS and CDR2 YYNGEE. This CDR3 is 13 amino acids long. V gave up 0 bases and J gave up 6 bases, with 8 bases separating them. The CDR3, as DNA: TGTGCCAGCAGCGTAGCCGGCGCGGATACGCAGTATTTT. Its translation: CASSVAGADTQYF.